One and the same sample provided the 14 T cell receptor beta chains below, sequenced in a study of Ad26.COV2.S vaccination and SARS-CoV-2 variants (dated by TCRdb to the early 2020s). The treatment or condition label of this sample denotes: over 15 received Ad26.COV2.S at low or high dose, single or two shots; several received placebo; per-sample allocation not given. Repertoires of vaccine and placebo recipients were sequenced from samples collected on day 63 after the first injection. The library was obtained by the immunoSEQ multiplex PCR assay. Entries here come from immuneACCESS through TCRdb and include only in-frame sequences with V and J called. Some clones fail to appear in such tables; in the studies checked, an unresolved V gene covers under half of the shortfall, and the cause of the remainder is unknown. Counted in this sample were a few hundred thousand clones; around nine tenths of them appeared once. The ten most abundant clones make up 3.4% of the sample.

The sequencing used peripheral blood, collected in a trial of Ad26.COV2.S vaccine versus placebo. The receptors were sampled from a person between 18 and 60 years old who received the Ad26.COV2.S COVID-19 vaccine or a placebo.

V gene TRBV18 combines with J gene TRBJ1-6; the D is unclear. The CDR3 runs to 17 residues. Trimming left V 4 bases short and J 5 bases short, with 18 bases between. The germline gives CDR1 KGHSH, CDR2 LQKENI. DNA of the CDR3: TGTGCCAGCTCACGGCAGAACCTCGGGTTCAATAATTCACCCCTCCACTTT. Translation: CASSRQNLGFNNSPLHF.

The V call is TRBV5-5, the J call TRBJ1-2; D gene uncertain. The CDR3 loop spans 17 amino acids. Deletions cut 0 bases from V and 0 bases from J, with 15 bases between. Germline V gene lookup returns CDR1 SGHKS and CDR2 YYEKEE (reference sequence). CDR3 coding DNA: TGTGCCAGCAGCTTGGGATTGACGGCGATAGCTAACTATGGCTACACCTTC. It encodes CASSLGLTAIANYGYTF.

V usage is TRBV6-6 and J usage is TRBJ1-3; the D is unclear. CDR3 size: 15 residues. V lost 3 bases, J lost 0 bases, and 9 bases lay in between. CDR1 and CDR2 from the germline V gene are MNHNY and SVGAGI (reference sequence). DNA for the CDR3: TGTGCCAGCAGTTATATGGGGAGCTCTGGAAACACCATATATTTT. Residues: CASSYMGSSGNTIYF.

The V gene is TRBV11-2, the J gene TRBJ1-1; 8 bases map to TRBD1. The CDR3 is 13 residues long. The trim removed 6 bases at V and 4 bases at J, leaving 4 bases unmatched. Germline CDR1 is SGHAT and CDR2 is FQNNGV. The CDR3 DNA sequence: TGTGCCAGCAGTTCGCAGGGGGCCACTGAAGCTTTCTTT. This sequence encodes CASSSQGATEAFF.

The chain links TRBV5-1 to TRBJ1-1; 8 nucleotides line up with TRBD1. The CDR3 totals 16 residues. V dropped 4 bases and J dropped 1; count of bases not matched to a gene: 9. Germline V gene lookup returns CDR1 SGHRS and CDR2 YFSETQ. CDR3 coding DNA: TGCGCCAGCAGCCCCGACAGGGGACTCGAGAACACTGAAGCTTTCTTT. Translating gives CASSPDRGLENTEAFF.

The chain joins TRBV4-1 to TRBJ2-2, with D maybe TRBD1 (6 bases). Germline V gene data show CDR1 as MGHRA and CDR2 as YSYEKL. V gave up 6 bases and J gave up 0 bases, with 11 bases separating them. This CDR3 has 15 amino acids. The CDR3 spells CASSSTGANTGELFF. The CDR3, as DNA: TGCGCCAGCAGTTCGACAGGTGCGAACACCGGGGAGCTGTTTTTT.

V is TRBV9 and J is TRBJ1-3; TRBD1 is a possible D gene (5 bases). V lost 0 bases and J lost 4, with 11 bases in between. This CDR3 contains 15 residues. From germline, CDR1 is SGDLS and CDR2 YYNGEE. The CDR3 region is CASSVGPGDGNTIYF. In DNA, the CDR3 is TGTGCCAGCAGCGTAGGCCCGGGGGACGGAAACACCATATATTTT.

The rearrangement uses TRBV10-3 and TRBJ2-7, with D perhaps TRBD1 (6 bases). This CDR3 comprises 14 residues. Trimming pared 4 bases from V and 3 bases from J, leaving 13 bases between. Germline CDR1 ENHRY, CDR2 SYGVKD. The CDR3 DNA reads TGTGCCATCAGTGGCACAGGGCGGAACTACGAGCAGTACTTC. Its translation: CAISGTGRNYEQYF.

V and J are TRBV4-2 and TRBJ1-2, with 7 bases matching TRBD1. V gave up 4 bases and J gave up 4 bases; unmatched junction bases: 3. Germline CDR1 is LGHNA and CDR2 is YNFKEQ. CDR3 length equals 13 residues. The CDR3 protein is CASSLGQTYGYTF. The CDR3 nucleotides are TGTGCCAGCAGCCTGGGACAGACCTATGGCTACACCTTC.

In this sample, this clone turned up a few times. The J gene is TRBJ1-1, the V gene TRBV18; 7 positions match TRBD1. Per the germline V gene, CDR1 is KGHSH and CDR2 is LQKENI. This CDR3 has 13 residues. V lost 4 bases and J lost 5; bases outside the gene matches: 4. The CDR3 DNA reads TGTGCCAGCTCACTAACAGGGGAGACTGAAGCTTTCTTT. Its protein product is CASSLTGETEAFF.

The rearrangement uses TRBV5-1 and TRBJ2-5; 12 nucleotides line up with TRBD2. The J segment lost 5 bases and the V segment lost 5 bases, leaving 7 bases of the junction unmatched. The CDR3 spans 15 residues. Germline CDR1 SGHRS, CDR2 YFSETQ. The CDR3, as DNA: TGCGCCAGCAGTCCTAGCGGGGGGGTTTGGGAGACCCAGTACTTC. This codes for CASSPSGGVWETQYF.

Here the CDR3 DNA reads TGTGCCAGCAGCCCGGTGAGGAGCTCCTACAATGAGCAGTTCTTC. It codes for CASSPVRSSYNEQFF. The chain uses TRBV9 and TRBJ2-1; D is uncertain. This CDR3 has 15 amino acids. Germline V gives CDR1 SGDLS, CDR2 YYNGEE. Trimming left V 4 bases short and J 0 bases short, with 11 bases between.

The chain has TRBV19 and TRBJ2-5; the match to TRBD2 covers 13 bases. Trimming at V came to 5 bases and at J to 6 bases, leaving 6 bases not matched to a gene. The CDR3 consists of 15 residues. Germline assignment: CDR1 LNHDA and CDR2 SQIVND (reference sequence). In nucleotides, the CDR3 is TGTGCCAGTAGTCCTCGGACTAGCGGGGGAAAGACCCAGTACTTC. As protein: CASSPRTSGGKTQYF.

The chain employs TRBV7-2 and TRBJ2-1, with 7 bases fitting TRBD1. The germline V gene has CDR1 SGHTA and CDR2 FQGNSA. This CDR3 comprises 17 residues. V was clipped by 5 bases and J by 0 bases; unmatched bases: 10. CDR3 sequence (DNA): TGTGCCAGCAGCCCCGACAGGGATCCTAGCTCCTACAATGAGCAGTTCTTC. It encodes CASSPDRDPSSYNEQFF.